This passage covers 30 T cell receptor beta chains from one sample sequenced in a study of T cell repertoires in aging, cancer and after chemotherapy. TCR beta rearrangements were amplified from peripheral blood genomic DNA. TRB rearrangements spanning V, D and J were amplified using mixed TRB-A/B primers. Each CDR3 protein gets one entry after TCRdb re-called the multiplex PCR reads with MiXCR. The sample has nearly 7,500 distinct CDR3 sequences; 30% are singletons. Source material: blood. The receptor set was obtained from a human donor with a blood cancer.

The J gene is TRBJ2-1, the V gene TRBV5-6; perhaps D is TRBD1 or TRBD2 (5 bases each). The CDR3 covers 15 residues. V was shortened by 3 bases and J by 7 bases, with 17 bases between the two germline ends. CDR1 and CDR2 (germline): SGHDT, YYEEEE. The CDR3 DNA is TGTGCCAGCAGCTACCGGGGACCGCTTGGGAATGAGCAGTTCTTC. It is translated as CASSYRGPLGNEQFF. The full variable domain, in which reference TRBV5-6 and TRBJ2-1 provide the parts outside the CDR3, is DAGVTQSPTHLIKTRGQQVTLRCSPKSGHDTVSWYQQALGQGPQFIFQYYEEEERQRGNFPDRFSGHQFPNYSSELNVNALLLGDSALYLCASSYRGPLGNEQFFGPGTRLTVL.

The table lists this clonotype with a few counts. The chain combines TRBV24-1 with TRBJ2-5; 10 bases align to TRBD1. J lost 4 bases, V lost 2 bases, and 6 bases had no gene match. The CDR3 extends over 16 amino acids. Germline V gives CDR1 KGHDR, CDR2 SFDVKD. CDR3 coding DNA: TGTGCCACCAGTGATTCGGGACAGGGGAGAGGAGAGACCCAGTACTTC. It yields the protein CATSDSGQGRGETQYF.

The CDR3 is CASASTSRTPGERAFF. The DNA for the CDR3 is TGTGCCAGCGCCTCCACGTCACGTACCCCAGGGGAGAGAGCTTTCTTT. The chain carries TRBV27 and TRBJ1-1; D might be TRBD1 (6 bases). The germline gives CDR1 MNHEY, CDR2 SMNVEV (reference sequence). The CDR3 totals 16 residues. V lost 8 bases and J lost 10, with 29 bases in between.

In this sample, this clonotype turned up once. This rearrangement joins TRBV10-1 to TRBJ2-3; TRBD2 matches at 8 bases. The V gene end was trimmed by 4 bases and the J gene end by 8 bases; junction bases not matched to a gene: 2. Germline lookup yields CDR1 WNHNN and CDR2 SYGVQD (reference sequence). CDR3 length: 12 amino acids. CDR3 DNA sequence: TGCGCCAGCAGTGGAGCGGGGGTTACGCAGTATTTT. This codes for CASSGAGVTQYF.

Regarding this clonotype: Mismatch with germline at one junction end may stem from a read error. The chain employs TRBV6-6 and TRBJ1-3; TRBD1 matches at 8 bases. In germline, CDR1 is MNHNY, CDR2 SVGAGI (reference sequence). There are 15 residues in the CDR3. The CDR3 DNA is TGTGCCAGCAGTAGGGGACAGGAACGTGGAAGCACCATATATTTT. Amino acids: CASSRGQERGSTIYF.

This rearrangement joins TRBV6-5 to TRBJ2-7; the D gene is possibly TRBD1 (6 bases). The CDR3 has 15 amino acids. The V and J ends lost 6 bases and 2 bases respectively, with 17 bases between them. Germline CDR1 reads MNHEY; CDR2 reads SVGAGI. CDR3 residues: CASSSPGQHPYEQYF. Written as DNA, the CDR3 is TGTGCCAGCAGCTCACCCGGACAGCACCCCTACGAGCAGTACTTC.

This clonotype turned up a few times. The V and J genes are TRBV24-1 and TRBJ2-2; D could derive from TRBD1 or TRBD2 (5 bases each). V was cut by 12 bases and J by 1 base, with 14 bases left in between. There are 14 residues in the CDR3. Germline V gives CDR1 KGHDR, CDR2 SFDVKD. DNA of the CDR3: TGTGCCGTGAGCGAGGGGAGGAACACCGGGGAGCTGTTTTTT. Its protein product is CAVSEGRNTGELFF.

The rearrangement joins TRBV30 to TRBJ1-1; 7 nucleotides match TRBD1. After removal of 7 bases from V and 3 bases from J, the junction contained 2 bases not matched to a gene. Germline loops: CDR1 GTSNPN, CDR2 SVGIG (reference sequence). The CDR3 has 11 residues. The CDR3 DNA follows: TGTGCCTCTCAGGGGGACACTGAAGCTTTCTTT. This translates into CASQGDTEAFF.

This clonotype qualifies as medium-sized. The V gene is TRBV10-3, the J gene TRBJ2-1; possibly TRBD2 for D (5 bases). The V gene lost 6 bases and the J gene lost 6 bases, with 18 bases spanning the gap. The CDR3 extends over 15 amino acids. CDR1 and CDR2 from the germline V gene are ENHRY and SYGVKD. CDR3 residues: CAIRLRKGEGNEQFF. As DNA, the CDR3 is TGTGCCATCAGACTGAGGAAGGGAGAGGGCAATGAGCAGTTCTTC.

This clonotype showed up just a few times. The chain uses TRBV18 and TRBJ1-1, with D unresolved. The CDR3 spans 13 residues. CDR1 is KGHSH and CDR2 is LQKENI in the germline V gene. Trimming took 5 bases from V and 0 from J, leaving 7 bases between them. CDR3 DNA sequence: TGTGCCAGCTCAGGGTCAGTGAACACTGAAGCTTTCTTT. This sequence encodes CASSGSVNTEAFF.

The rearrangement uses TRBV5-1 and TRBJ1-2, with D hard to call. CDR1 is SGHRS and CDR2 is YFSETQ in the germline V gene. The CDR3 sequence is 14 residues long. Trimming removed 5 bases at V and 4 bases at J, with 15 bases between. The CDR3 region has the DNA TGCGCCAGCAGTGTGGTATCTTCGGTCTATGGCTACACCTTC. Protein sequence: CASSVVSSVYGYTF.

The gene calls are TRBV10-3 and TRBJ2-2; the match to TRBD1 covers 8 bases. V lost 8 bases and J lost 6; bases outside the gene matches: 8. Germline V gene lookup returns CDR1 ENHRY and CDR2 SYGVKD. The length of the CDR3 is 14 residues. CDR3 sequence reads: CAIGDTGGAGELFF. In DNA, the CDR3 is TGTGCCATCGGGGATACAGGGGGTGCCGGGGAGCTGTTTTTT.

The genes are TRBV7-7 and TRBJ2-3; 9 positions agree with TRBD1. From germline, CDR1 is SSHAT and CDR2 FNYEAQ (reference sequence). CDR3 length equals 13 residues. Trimming cost V 5 bases and J 9 bases; bases outside gene matches: 6. This chain's CDR3 is CASSATGTGTQYF. For the CDR3, the DNA is TGTGCCAGCAGCGCAACCGGGACAGGGACGCAGTATTTT.

The chain uses TRBV6-5 and TRBJ2-1; TRBD2 agrees at 9 bases. This CDR3 contains 15 residues. The V gene end was trimmed by 2 bases and the J gene end by 8 bases; junction bases not matched to a gene: 7. The germline V gene has CDR1 MNHEY and CDR2 SVGAGI. CDR3 protein: CASSYPGGGAYEQFF. DNA for the CDR3: TGTGCCAGCAGTTACCCGGGCGGGGGGGCCTATGAGCAGTTCTTC.

V is TRBV12-3 or TRBV12-4 and J is TRBJ2-7, with D possibly being TRBD1 or TRBD2 (7 bases each). The germline V and J ends were trimmed by 8 bases and 6 bases, with 20 bases remaining between them. This CDR3 comprises 14 residues. The CDR3 sequence is CASAPQGGAAEQYF. The CDR3 coding sequence is TGTGCCAGCGCACCCCAGGGGGGGGCGGCCGAGCAGTACTTC.

The chain couples TRBV7-6 to TRBJ2-3; D gene uncertain. This CDR3 region has 14 residues. V lost 1 base, J lost 3 bases, and 8 bases lay in between. Germline CDR1 reads SGHVS; CDR2 reads FNYEAQ. DNA of the CDR3: TGTGCCAGCAGCTTAGATGGAGAAACAGATACGCAGTATTTT. Protein sequence: CASSLDGETDTQYF.

With respect to this clonotype: A much larger clonotype is one base distant, so this may be a read error. The conserved final phenylalanine or tryptophan is absent from the CDR3, which likely points to a read error. The gene calls are TRBV11-3 and TRBJ2-7, with unresolved D. The germline V and J ends were trimmed by 1 base and 4 bases, with 11 bases remaining between them. The CDR3 totals 14 residues. Germline CDR1 SGHNT, CDR2 YENEEA. DNA of the CDR3: TGTGCCAGCAGCTTAGGTTGGCGGCAATACGAGCAGTACTTA. Its translation is CASSLGWRQYEQYL.

The chain links TRBV11-3 to TRBJ2-3; 7 positions agree with TRBD1. Germline V CDR1 and CDR2: SGHNT, YENEEA. Trimming took 6 bases from V and 2 from J; bases not matched to a gene: 8. This CDR3 has 15 residues. The CDR3 loop is CASRPPQGSTDTQYF. Written as DNA, the CDR3 is TGTGCCAGCAGGCCCCCACAGGGGTCCACAGATACGCAGTATTTT.

This clonotype is labeled as medium-sized. This chain uses TRBV19 with TRBJ2-7; TRBD1 aligns across 9 bases. The CDR3 contains 13 residues. Germline V lookup: CDR1 LNHDA, CDR2 SQIVND (reference sequence). V trimming: 5 bases; J trimming: 5 bases; junction bases outside the gene matches: 4. DNA of the CDR3: TGTGCCAGTAGTCACACAGGGGGCAACGAGCAGTACTTC. This codes for CASSHTGGNEQYF.

The rearrangement joins TRBV5-4 to TRBJ2-1; a possible D gene is TRBD2 (6 bases). The CDR3 is 14 amino acids. Germline V gene data show CDR1 as SGHNT and CDR2 as YYREEE (reference sequence). V gave up 3 bases and J gave up 2 bases, with 9 bases separating them. CDR3 nucleotides: TGTGCCAGCAGCTATAGCGGAGCCTACAATGAGCAGTTCTTC. Translating it yields CASSYSGAYNEQFF.

This clonotype came up a few times. The V and J genes are TRBV18 and TRBJ2-5; 7 bases map to TRBD1. The length of the CDR3 is 13 residues. Trimming took 3 bases from V and 5 from J; bases not matched to a gene: 3. Germline V gene data show CDR1 as KGHSH and CDR2 as LQKENI. CDR3 in DNA: TGTGCCAGCTCACCCTTGACAGGGGAGACCCAGTACTTC. Encoded protein: CASSPLTGETQYF.

There are a few counts of this clonotype. The J gene is TRBJ2-1, the V gene TRBV5-6; D unresolved. CDR1 is SGHDT, CDR2 YYEEEE, per germline. Trimming pared 2 bases from V and 8 bases from J, leaving 8 bases between. CDR3 length: 12 residues. The CDR3 nucleotides are TGTGCCAGCAGCTTAGACTTCGATGAGCAGTTCTTC. It translates to CASSLDFDEQFF. Based on the CDR3 plus reference TRBV5-6 and TRBJ2-1, the full variable domain is DAGVTQSPTHLIKTRGQQVTLRCSPKSGHDTVSWYQQALGQGPQFIFQYYEEEERQRGNFPDRFSGHQFPNYSSELNVNALLLGDSALYLCASSLDFDEQFFGPGTRLTVL.

As concerns this clonotype: Likely a read error: the CDR3 ends without its conserved phenylalanine or tryptophan. V and J are TRBV30 and TRBJ2-5; D gene ambiguous. CDR1 and CDR2 (germline): GTSNPN, SVGIG (reference sequence). V dropped 3 bases and J dropped 5 bases, with 10 bases sitting between them. This CDR3 region has 12 residues. DNA of the CDR3: TGTGCCTGGAGGCCCGGGCGGGAGACCCAGTACCTC. Protein sequence: CAWRPGRETQYL.

Details on this clonotype: A much larger clone is a single base away; this may be a read error. The V call is TRBV12-3 or TRBV12-4, the J call TRBJ2-2; tentatively, D is TRBD1 (7 bases). The CDR3 extends over 14 amino acids. CDR3 DNA sequence: TGTGCCAGCAGTTTTAGACAGGGAACCGGGGGGCTGTTTTTT. This encodes CASSFRQGTGGLFF.

This clonotype has just a few counts. The genes are TRBV6-4 and TRBJ2-3, with D maybe TRBD2 (7 bases). The V gene's germline CDR1 is MRHNA and CDR2 SNTAGT. V was cut by 0 bases and J by 6 bases, with 13 bases left in between. The CDR3 is 15 residues long. As DNA, the CDR3 is TGTGCCAGCAGTGACTCGAGTGGGGGGGCGGATACGCAGTATTTT. Amino acids: CASSDSSGGADTQYF.

The table lists this clonotype with a few counts. This chain links TRBV30 with TRBJ1-5; D is unresolved. CDR3 size: 15 residues. Per germline, CDR1 GTSNPN and CDR2 SVGIG (reference sequence). With 0 bases removed from V and 6 bases from J, the gap between germline ends came to 15 bases. The CDR3 loop reads CAWSVSDFGSQPQHF. The CDR3 DNA follows: TGTGCCTGGAGTGTGAGCGACTTCGGAAGTCAGCCCCAGCATTTT.

The CDR3 spells CASRPRDRVEETQYF. The DNA for the CDR3 is TGTGCCAGCAGGCCTAGGGACAGAGTAGAAGAGACCCAGTACTTC. The chain carries TRBV7-9 and TRBJ2-5, with TRBD1 identical over 7 bases. After removal of 6 bases from V and 3 bases from J, the junction contained 10 bases not matched to a gene. Germline V lookup: CDR1 SEHNR, CDR2 FQNEAQ (reference sequence). The CDR3 has 15 residues.

V is TRBV15 and J is TRBJ1-1; D not resolved. The germline V gene encodes CDR1 LNHNV and CDR2 YYDKDF (reference sequence). V was cut by 0 bases and J by 8 bases, with 7 bases left in between. The CDR3 contains 12 residues. CDR3 DNA sequence: TGTGCCACCAGCAGAGATCAGCAGGAAGCTTTCTTT. Its protein product is CATSRDQQEAFF.

The V call is TRBV5-5, the J call TRBJ2-7; possibly TRBD1 or TRBD2 for D (5 bases each). The germline gives CDR1 SGHKS, CDR2 YYEKEE (reference sequence). With 4 bases removed from V and 4 bases from J, the gap between germline ends came to 21 bases. The CDR3 is made up of 16 amino acids. As DNA, the CDR3 is TGTGCCAGCAGCCTCGGGGCGCCCGGACTCATTTACGAGCAGTACTTC. It codes for CASSLGAPGLIYEQYF.

The V call is TRBV12-3 or TRBV12-4, the J call TRBJ2-7, with D perhaps TRBD2 (5 bases). There are 15 residues in the CDR3. V shed 2 bases and J shed 5 bases, with 16 bases lying between them. The CDR3: CASSLSYAGGHEQYF. Written as DNA, the CDR3 is TGTGCCAGCAGTTTAAGTTACGCGGGCGGGCACGAGCAGTACTTC.